These 30 T cell receptor beta chains were all obtained from the same sample, sequenced in a study of post-analysis software for immune sequencing data. Study results and limitations: The five TRBV segments detected at higher frequency in patients than in controls included TRBV5-6, TRBV5-1 and TRBV20-1.

For these TCRs, the target antigens are not known. Presence of unique molecular identifiers characterized the TCR beta cDNA libraries. TCRdb redid the calling of the PCR reads with MiXCR, one entry per CDR3 protein. The sample has around 500,000 distinct CDR3 sequences; roughly 34% are singletons. The sequencing input was blood. The receptor source for this set is a girl younger than 18 with multiple sclerosis.

This clonotype was found a few times. The J gene is TRBJ2-3, the V gene TRBV7-8; TRBD1 aligns across 8 bases. Germline V lookup: CDR1 SGHVS, CDR2 FQNEAQ. The V gene end was trimmed by 1 base and the J gene end by 2 bases; junction bases not matched to a gene: 14. The CDR3 sequence is 19 residues long. CDR3 region: CASSLVAGGTLSITDTQYF. In DNA form, the CDR3 reads TGTGCCAGCAGCTTAGTCGCAGGGGGCACTTTGTCTATCACAGATACGCAGTATTTT.

In this sample, this clonotype turned up a few times. The V gene is TRBV4-2, the J gene TRBJ2-5, with TRBD2 as a possible D gene (7 bases). CDR1 LGHNA and CDR2 YNFKEQ come from the germline V gene. V shed 0 bases and J shed 0 bases, with 14 bases lying between them. This CDR3 is 17 amino acids long. The DNA for the CDR3 is TGTGCCAGCAGCCAAGATGGCGGCGGGGGCGACCAAGAGACCCAGTACTTC. Encoded protein: CASSQDGGGGDQETQYF.

CDR3 DNA: TGTGCCAGCAGCCGTCCTGTACAGGGAAAAGCTTTCTTT. Its translation: CASSRPVQGKAFF. This chain joins TRBV7-9 and TRBJ1-1, with a possible D match to TRBD1 (6 bases). Germline CDR1 and CDR2: SEHNR and FQNEAQ (reference sequence). V lost 5 bases and J 9 bases, leaving 16 bases between the germline ends. CDR3 length equals 13 residues.

This chain links TRBV20-1 with TRBJ2-3; TRBD2 aligns across 11 bases. Per the germline V gene, CDR1 is DFQATT and CDR2 is SNEGSKA (reference sequence). The ends lost 3 bases at V and 5 bases at J; junction bases unmatched: 10. The CDR3 runs to 16 residues. CDR3 residues: CSASSYSGGAEDTQYF. The CDR3 nucleotides are TGCAGTGCTAGTTCCTATAGCGGGGGGGCCGAAGATACGCAGTATTTT.

This clonotype was counted only a few times. The chain has TRBV5-1 and TRBJ2-1; D perhaps matches TRBD1 (5 bases). V lost 0 bases, J lost 7 bases, and 14 bases lay in between. CDR1 SGHRS and CDR2 YFSETQ come from the germline V gene. This CDR3 has 15 residues. The CDR3 nucleotides are TGCGCCAGCAGCTTGGGGGGCAGCCTATGGAATGAGCAGTTCTTC. This encodes CASSLGGSLWNEQFF.

The DNA for the CDR3 is TGCAGTGCTAGAGATGGCGGGCTCACAGATACGCAGTATTTT. It is translated as CSARDGGLTDTQYF. The V gene is TRBV20-1, the J gene TRBJ2-3, with D possibly matching TRBD2 (5 bases). V was cut by 0 bases and J by 2 bases, with 9 bases left in between. The CDR3 length is 14 residues. Germline V gene sequence: CDR1 DFQATT, CDR2 SNEGSKA (reference sequence).

This clonotype was counted only a few times. This chain links TRBV10-1 with TRBJ1-1; D gene ambiguous. Trimming took off 7 bases at V and 2 bases at J, with 11 bases between the two ends. This CDR3 spans 13 amino acids. Germline-derived CDR1 and CDR2 are WNHNN and SYGVQD (reference sequence). The CDR3 loop is CASKEDYNTEAFF. Here the CDR3 DNA reads TGCGCCAGCAAGGAGGATTACAACACTGAAGCTTTCTTT.

This clonotype was detected a few times. The V gene is TRBV20-1, the J gene TRBJ1-2, with D perhaps TRBD1 (6 bases). This CDR3 has 14 residues. The ends were cut back, 5 bases at V and 4 bases at J, with 17 bases in the middle. In germline, CDR1 is DFQATT, CDR2 SNEGSKA (reference sequence). The CDR3 sequence is CSAAQGRAGYGYTF. In nucleotides, the CDR3 is TGCAGTGCTGCCCAGGGGAGGGCCGGCTATGGCTACACCTTC.

This clonotype was observed once. The CDR3 bases are TGTGCCAGCAGTGAAGTAGCAGGGCTCTATGGCTACACCTTC. As protein: CASSEVAGLYGYTF. The genes are TRBV2 and TRBJ1-2; TRBD1 might be the D (5 bases). V lost 1 base and J 4 bases, leaving 10 bases between the germline ends. Germline V gene sequence: CDR1 SNHLY, CDR2 FYNNEI. The CDR3 consists of 14 residues.

This clonotype was observed a few times. The V gene is TRBV5-1, the J gene TRBJ2-6, with D possibly being TRBD2 (5 bases). V was shortened by 4 bases and J by 0 bases, with 11 bases between the two germline ends. Germline V gene data show CDR1 as SGHRS and CDR2 as YFSETQ. The CDR3 is 16 amino acids. CDR3 in amino acids: CASSPDGLSGANVLTF. The DNA of the CDR3 is TGCGCCAGCAGCCCGGACGGACTCTCTGGGGCCAACGTCCTGACTTTC.

This clonotype showed up just a few times. V and J are TRBV4-1 and TRBJ1-1, with a weak D call TRBD1 (5 bases). This CDR3 region has 15 residues. Germline values: CDR1 MGHRA, CDR2 YSYEKL. The germline V and J ends were trimmed by 4 bases and 0 bases, with 12 bases remaining between them. This CDR3 is CASSLFRGLNTEAFF. DNA for the CDR3: TGCGCCAGCAGCCTATTTCGGGGCTTGAACACTGAAGCTTTCTTT.

This clonotype was seen more than once but under ten times. The V call is TRBV6-1, the J call TRBJ1-5; D is undetermined. The V gene's germline CDR1 is MNHNS and CDR2 SASEGT. The CDR3 covers 16 residues. V lost 0 bases and J lost 3, with 12 bases in between. CDR3 protein: CASSEAPGRFNQPQHF. The CDR3 nucleotides are TGTGCCAGCAGTGAAGCGCCGGGCAGGTTCAATCAGCCCCAGCATTTT.

The chain uses TRBV10-3 and TRBJ1-3, with no clear D. Germline V gene lookup returns CDR1 ENHRY and CDR2 SYGVKD. Trimming took off 8 bases at V and 15 bases at J, with 20 bases between the two ends. This CDR3 is built from 12 residues. The CDR3 loop reads CAIGSLSECGYF. The CDR3 DNA reads TGTGCCATCGGATCCCTTTCGGAGTGCGGATATTTT.

The chain is built from TRBV12-3 or TRBV12-4 and TRBJ2-1; D tentatively reads TRBD1 or TRBD2 (6 bases each). Deletions cut 7 bases from V and 4 bases from J, with 17 bases between. The CDR3 contains 15 residues. This CDR3 reads CASITGGGRYNEQFF. CDR3 coding DNA: TGTGCCAGCATCACCGGAGGGGGGAGATACAATGAGCAGTTCTTC.

This clonotype occurred once. This chain links TRBV28 with TRBJ2-5; 7 positions match TRBD2. The J call is in doubt because the DNA end fits TRBJ2-7 better. Germline CDR1 MDHEN, CDR2 SYDVKM. The CDR3 runs to 16 residues. The DNA for the CDR3 is TGTGCCAGCAGTCCACCTGGGAGGGTGGGCTCCTACGAGCAGTACGTC. Amino acids: CASSPPGRVGSYEQYV.

This sequence joins TRBV6-5 and TRBJ2-7; 9 bases map to TRBD2. This CDR3 is 16 amino acids long. Germline V gives CDR1 MNHEY, CDR2 SVGAGI. Germline trimming cut 2 bases from V and 7 bases from J; bases unmatched to any gene: 12. The CDR3 is CASSYMRAGGPWEQYF. DNA for the CDR3: TGTGCCAGCAGTTACATGCGGGCGGGGGGGCCTTGGGAGCAGTACTTC.

This clonotype turned up a few times. The chain is built from TRBV20-1 and TRBJ2-3; 8 nucleotides agree with TRBD2. J lost 6 bases, V lost 5 bases, and 13 bases had no gene match. CDR3 length equals 15 residues. Germline loops: CDR1 DFQATT, CDR2 SNEGSKA (reference sequence). CDR3 residues: CSAPLTAGVVDTQYF. Written as DNA, the CDR3 is TGCAGTGCTCCCCTTACAGCGGGGGTGGTGGATACGCAGTATTTT.

This clonotype has just a few counts. The V and J genes are TRBV6-5 and TRBJ2-7, with 7 bases that match TRBD1. J gave up 1 base and V 7 bases, and 13 bases lay outside the gene matches. CDR1 and CDR2 (germline): MNHEY, SVGAGI. The CDR3 has 16 residues. The CDR3 is CASNSYLTGQSYEQYF. The CDR3 nucleotides read TGTGCCAGCAATTCCTACTTGACAGGGCAATCCTACGAGCAGTACTTC.

This clonotype was recorded a few times. The gene calls are TRBV7-9 and TRBJ1-2, with D possibly matching TRBD1 (5 bases). Germline CDR1 reads SEHNR; CDR2 reads FQNEAQ (reference sequence). This CDR3 contains 12 residues. Between the trimmed V and J ends, which lost 8 bases and 3 bases, there was a span of 10 bases. The CDR3 coding sequence is TGTGCCAGCGCCAGGGCTGACTATGGCTACACCTTC. Translating it yields CASARADYGYTF.

The chain links TRBV6-5 to TRBJ2-3; D ambiguous. V lost 6 bases and J 4 bases, leaving 8 bases between the germline ends. Germline V gene lookup returns CDR1 MNHEY and CDR2 SVGAGI. CDR3 length equals 12 residues. This chain's CDR3 is CASSDRSDTQYF. CDR3 in DNA: TGTGCCAGCAGCGACCGGTCAGATACGCAGTATTTT.

This clonotype was seen ten or more times. The chain combines TRBV12-3 or TRBV12-4 with TRBJ2-5; the D is unclear. V lost 3 bases, J lost 5 bases, and 16 bases lay in between. The CDR3 sequence is 15 residues long. The chain's CDR3 is CASSFGPRGMETQYF. Here the CDR3 DNA reads TGTGCCAGCAGTTTTGGTCCAAGAGGTATGGAGACCCAGTACTTC.

The V call is TRBV20-1, the J call TRBJ1-6; TRBD1 matches 9 bases. This CDR3 has 18 residues. In germline, CDR1 is DFQATT, CDR2 SNEGSKA (reference sequence). The trim removed 5 bases at V and 0 bases at J, leaving 11 bases unmatched. CDR3 DNA sequence: TGCAGTGCTTCCGGGACAGGGCTTCGGGGCTCCTATAATTCACCCCTCCACTTT. Translation gives CSASGTGLRGSYNSPLHF.

In this sample, this clonotype turned up a few times. The V call is TRBV12-3 or TRBV12-4, the J call TRBJ2-7; possibly TRBD2 for D (6 bases). The CDR3 is 13 residues long. Trimming cost V 4 bases and J 6 bases, with 13 bases left between them. The CDR3 loop reads CASSWTTPLEQYF. CDR3 bases: TGTGCCAGCAGTTGGACTACCCCCCTCGAGCAGTACTTC.

This chain joins TRBV20-1 and TRBJ1-1; 8 bases agree with TRBD1. Germline V CDR1 and CDR2: DFQATT, SNEGSKA (reference sequence). The CDR3 contains 16 residues. J lost 7 bases, V lost 3 bases, and 16 bases had no gene match. The CDR3 region has the DNA TGCAGTGCTAGGGGCCTCGAAAGGACAGGGCTTCTTGAAGCTTTCTTT. Protein product: CSARGLERTGLLEAFF.

This clonotype was seen more than once but under ten times. J is TRBJ1-2 and V is TRBV10-3, with a possible D match to TRBD1 (6 bases). Germline assignment: CDR1 ENHRY and CDR2 SYGVKD. Trimming removed 4 bases at V and 6 bases at J, with 9 bases between. The CDR3 loop spans 12 amino acids. CDR3 loop: CAISVDRNGYTF. The CDR3 DNA is TGTGCCATCAGTGTTGACAGGAATGGCTACACCTTC.

Here the CDR3 DNA reads TGCAGTGCTAGAGACCCGACTAGCGGGGGGTCTGGAGAGACCCAGTACTTC. Its translation is CSARDPTSGGSGETQYF. The chain has TRBV20-1 and TRBJ2-5; 13 bases match TRBD2. J gave up 4 bases and V 0 bases, and 8 bases lay outside the gene matches. Germline V lookup: CDR1 DFQATT, CDR2 SNEGSKA (reference sequence). The CDR3 sequence is 17 residues long.

The rearrangement links TRBV19 to TRBJ2-7; D could derive from TRBD1 or TRBD2 (5 bases each). The CDR3 extends over 14 amino acids. The V gene's germline CDR1 is LNHDA and CDR2 SQIVND (reference sequence). Trimming stripped 1 base from V and 3 bases from J, with 10 bases between. The CDR3: CASSIVGRFYEQYF. CDR3 nucleotide sequence: TGTGCCAGTAGTATAGTGGGACGATTCTACGAGCAGTACTTC.

This chain joins TRBV12-3 or TRBV12-4 and TRBJ1-1; tentatively, D is TRBD1 (5 bases). V lost 6 bases and J 0 bases, leaving 29 bases between the germline ends. CDR3 length: 20 residues. The CDR3 loop is CASSPGARTGVRNLNTEAFF. The CDR3 region has the DNA TGTGCCAGCAGCCCCGGGGCACGGACGGGGGTCAGAAATCTGAACACTGAAGCTTTCTTT.

This CDR3 is CAVSPGLAGHAQYF. DNA for the CDR3: TGTGCCGTTTCGCCGGGACTAGCGGGTCATGCGCAGTATTTT. The chain couples TRBV6-5 to TRBJ2-3; 12 bases match TRBD2. V lost 11 bases and J lost 10; bases outside the gene matches: 13. There are 14 residues in the CDR3. Germline V gene lookup returns CDR1 MNHEY and CDR2 SVGAGI.

This clonotype has a count of ten or more. CDR3 sequence (DNA): TGTGCCAGCAGCCTGACTAGCGGTACCTACGAGCAGTACTTC. Its translation is CASSLTSGTYEQYF. The J gene is TRBJ2-7, the V gene TRBV12-3 or TRBV12-4; the match to TRBD2 covers 9 bases. This CDR3 has 14 amino acids. V gave up 6 bases and J gave up 2 bases; unmatched junction bases: 5.